This T cell receptor beta chain derives from a study of regulatory T cells in long-lasting Graves disease. Construction of TCR beta libraries relied on iRepertoire HTBI primers and on Arm-PCR targeting CDR3 regions. TCRdb reanalysed the multiplex PCR reads using MiXCR and keeps one entry per CDR3 protein. The sample includes 530,000 or so distinct CDR3 sequences, about 16% seen only once; the top ten take 12%. CDR1 is GTSNPN and CDR2 is SVGIG in the germline V gene (reference sequence). This CDR3 is 12 amino acids long. Trimming stripped 1 base from V and 13 bases from J, with 11 bases between. Sample time point: newly diagnosed GD, antithyroid drugs for less than 3 months. Making the TCR library involved RNA that had been extracted from PBMCs. General study results and limits: Persistent disease was associated with favored TRBV28 usage and with favored use of TRBJ1-2 and TRBJ2-5.

With regard to this clonotype: Its cognate antigen is unknown.

This same sample was also taken into another study, of T cells in Graves' hyperthyroidism and ophthalmopathy. From that study: Among clonotypes expanded in thyroid above 0.001, most were also found in blood.

This clonotype originated in a man in his late teens or twenties with Graves disease. The chain carries TRBV30 and TRBJ1-6; D uncertain. The sequencing here drew on peripheral blood mononuclear cells (PBMCs), taken at new diagnosis, from a patient treated with antithyroid drugs. In DNA, the CDR3 is TGTGCCTGGAGTGCCGGGGTAGGGCCCCTCCACTTT. Encoded protein: CAWSAGVGPLHF.